These T cell receptor beta chains were read from a single sample in a study of T-cell reconstitution after alpha-beta-depleted transplantation in children. TCRdb redid the calling of the PCR reads with MiXCR, one entry per CDR3 protein. In the table there are some 590,000 distinct CDR3 sequences, roughly a tenth of which are singletons. The sequenced sample was PBMCs from the stem cell graft donor, obtained from the stem cell graft. The receptors stem from a human donor who donated a stem cell graft to a child with acute myeloid leukemia. CDR3s include the opening cysteine and the closing phenylalanine or tryptophan. Each record gives: V gene, J gene, D gene, clone size, CDR3 protein, CDR3 DNA. A D gene is named only where the DNA matches it firmly. Only some rows state a clone size, as once, few, many or a class for expanded clones.

TRBV5-1,TRBJ2-1,-,many,CASTRRANGDEQFF,TGCGCCAGCACGAGGAGGGCAAACGGGGATGAGCAGTTCTTC
TRBV7-3,TRBJ2-1,TRBD2,-,CASSSLARGLAGVSAYNEQFF,TGTGCCAGCAGCTCCCTTGCGCGCGGACTAGCGGGAGTAAGCGCCTACAATGAGCAGTTCTTC
TRBV7-8,TRBJ2-1,-,-,CASSSESGSVYNEQFF,TGTGCCAGCAGCTCGGAATCGGGTAGCGTGTACAATGAGCAGTTCTTC
TRBV20-1,TRBJ2-1,-,many,CSARESELSYNEQFF,TGCAGTGCTAGAGAGTCTGAACTCTCCTACAATGAGCAGTTCTTC
TRBV20-1,TRBJ2-1,-,-,CSASHLGRDEQFF,TGCAGTGCTTCGCACCTGGGCCGGGATGAGCAGTTCTTC
TRBV4-3,TRBJ2-1,TRBD2,-,CASSQDIPSGANEQFF,TGCGCCAGCAGCCAAGACATCCCTAGCGGGGCTAATGAGCAGTTCTTC
TRBV4-3,TRBJ2-1,-,-,CASSPGGPRLSEQFF,TGCGCCAGCAGCCCAGGCGGCCCCAGATTGAGTGAGCAGTTCTTC
TRBV20-1,TRBJ1-4,-,-,CSAKAGGDEKLFF,TGCAGTGCTAAAGCGGGGGGAGATGAAAAACTGTTTTTT
TRBV20-1,TRBJ1-1,-,-,CSAPRGHPNTEAFF,TGCAGTGCTCCTAGAGGGCATCCGAACACTGAAGCTTTCTTT
TRBV12-3/TRBV12-4,TRBJ2-7,-,few,CASSLQGHNYEQYF,TGTGCCAGCAGTTTACAAGGACATAACTACGAGCAGTACTTC
TRBV30,TRBJ1-2,-,-,CAWTGPDYGYTF,TGTGCCTGGACAGGGCCTGACTATGGCTACACCTTC
TRBV13,TRBJ2-1,TRBD2,few,CASSSTSPYTQNEQFF,TGTGCCAGCAGCTCGACTAGCCCATATACACAGAATGAGCAGTTCTTC
TRBV7-2,TRBJ2-2,-,few,CASSPRLSNTGELFF,TGTGCCAGCAGCCCGCGATTGTCGAACACCGGGGAGCTGTTTTTT
TRBV7-6,TRBJ2-3,TRBD2,few,CASSFRIAGGPADTQYF,TGTGCCAGCAGCTTCCGGATAGCGGGAGGGCCGGCAGATACGCAGTATTTT
TRBV27,TRBJ2-3,-,many,CASSLLTITDTQYF,TGTGCCAGCAGTCTATTGACTATCACAGATACGCAGTATTTT
TRBV5-1,TRBJ2-2,-,many,CASSLGSLNTGELFF,TGCGCCAGCAGCTTGGGCAGCCTGAACACCGGGGAGCTGTTTTTT
TRBV29-1,TRBJ1-1,-,once,CSVEWGTNTEAFF,TGCAGCGTTGAGTGGGGAACGAACACTGAAGCTTTCTTT
TRBV14,TRBJ2-1,-,many,CASSQDARTEQFF,TGTGCCAGCAGCCAAGACGCGAGAACTGAGCAGTTCTTC
TRBV20-1,TRBJ1-2,-,many,CSANIRQVEGYTF,TGCAGTGCTAACATTCGACAGGTCGAAGGCTACACTTTC
TRBV7-2,TRBJ2-3,TRBD1,few,CASSSRGDSKTDTQYF,TGTGCCAGCAGCTCCCGTGGGGACAGTAAGACAGATACGCAGTATTTT
TRBV24-1,TRBJ1-5,-,many,CATSDGQYNQPQHF,TGTGCCACCAGTGATGGGCAGTACAATCAGCCCCAGCATTTT
TRBV6-1,TRBJ2-2,TRBD2,-,CASVKGGPTGELFF,TGTGCCAGCGTCAAGGGAGGGCCTACCGGGGAGCTGTTTTTT
TRBV12-3/TRBV12-4,TRBJ2-4,TRBD1,many,CASSLGQGGNIQYF,TGTGCCAGCAGTTTAGGACAGGGTGGGAACATTCAGTACTTC
TRBV20-1,TRBJ1-1,-,few,CSARGSPMNTEAFF,TGCAGTGCTAGAGGCAGCCCCATGAACACTGAAGCTTTCTTT
TRBV5-5,TRBJ1-3,-,-,CASTQGRGTGNTIYF,TGTGCCAGCACCCAAGGCAGGGGCACTGGAAACACCATATATTTT
TRBV4-2,TRBJ2-4,TRBD1,-,CASRPTGTGGAESAKNIQYF,TGTGCCAGCAGACCGACCGGGACAGGGGGCGCTGAGTCGGCCAAAAACATTCAGTACTTC
TRBV15,TRBJ1-2,TRBD1,-,CATSRIYRGGGYTF,TGTGCCACCAGCAGAATTTACAGGGGTGGGGGCTACACCTTC
TRBV29-1,TRBJ2-1,-,-,CSVTVSYNEQFF,TGCAGCGTTACAGTGAGCTACAATGAGCAGTTCTTC
TRBV9,TRBJ1-5,TRBD1,-,CASSTSGQVGQPQHF,TGTGCCAGCAGCACCTCCGGACAGGTTGGTCAGCCCCAGCATTTT
TRBV5-1,TRBJ2-7,TRBD2,-,CASSLVPPGTSGTYEQYF,TGCGCCAGCAGCTTGGTCCCTCCTGGGACTAGCGGAACCTACGAGCAGTACTTC
TRBV29-1,TRBJ2-3,-,-,CSVDKSTDTQYF,TGCAGCGTGGATAAGAGCACAGATACGCAGTATTTT
TRBV5-1,TRBJ1-2,TRBD1,-,CASSLEGGEPNYGYTF,TGCGCCAGCAGCTTGGAAGGGGGCGAACCAAACTATGGCTACACCTTC
TRBV2,TRBJ1-1,-,few,CASSERQMTEAFF,TGTGCCAGCAGTGAACGACAGATGACTGAAGCTTTCTTT
TRBV28,TRBJ2-4,-,few,CASTSLILSGRTAKNIQYF,TGTGCCAGCACCTCGTTAATTCTGAGCGGAAGGACGGCCAAAAACATTCAGTACTTC
TRBV4-3,TRBJ2-5,-,few,CASSQSGVGLQETQYF,TGCGCCAGCAGCCAGTCGGGGGTAGGACTCCAAGAGACCCAGTACTTC
TRBV14,TRBJ2-1,TRBD2,many,CASSQVSGRVSEQFF,TGTGCCAGCAGCCAAGTTAGCGGGAGAGTGTCTGAGCAGTTCTTC
TRBV6-2/TRBV6-3,TRBJ2-2,-,-,CASRTVNTGELFF,TGTGCCAGCAGGACAGTTAACACCGGGGAGCTGTTTTTT
TRBV5-1,TRBJ2-5,-,many,CASSWGRGETQYF,TGCGCCAGCAGTTGGGGGCGAGGAGAGACCCAGTACTTC
TRBV7-2,TRBJ2-4,-,few,CASSLGGSQYIQYF,TGTGCCAGCAGCTTAGGTGGAAGCCAGTACATTCAGTACTTC
TRBV29-1,TRBJ2-5,-,many,CSVDSLVFSQRGGETQYF,TGCAGCGTTGATAGTTTGGTCTTCTCCCAAAGAGGCGGGGAGACCCAGTACTTC
TRBV29-1,TRBJ2-3,TRBD2,many,CSVEFGLGLAGVKDTQYF,TGCAGCGTTGAATTTGGGCTGGGACTAGCGGGAGTAAAAGATACGCAGTATTTT
TRBV7-3,TRBJ2-3,-,few,CASSVLLGDTQYF,TGTGCCAGCAGCGTACTTTTGGGGGATACGCAGTATTTT
TRBV20-1,TRBJ2-7,TRBD2,-,CSARDPTSGYSYEQYF,TGCAGTGCTAGAGATCCGACTAGCGGGTACTCCTACGAGCAGTACTTC